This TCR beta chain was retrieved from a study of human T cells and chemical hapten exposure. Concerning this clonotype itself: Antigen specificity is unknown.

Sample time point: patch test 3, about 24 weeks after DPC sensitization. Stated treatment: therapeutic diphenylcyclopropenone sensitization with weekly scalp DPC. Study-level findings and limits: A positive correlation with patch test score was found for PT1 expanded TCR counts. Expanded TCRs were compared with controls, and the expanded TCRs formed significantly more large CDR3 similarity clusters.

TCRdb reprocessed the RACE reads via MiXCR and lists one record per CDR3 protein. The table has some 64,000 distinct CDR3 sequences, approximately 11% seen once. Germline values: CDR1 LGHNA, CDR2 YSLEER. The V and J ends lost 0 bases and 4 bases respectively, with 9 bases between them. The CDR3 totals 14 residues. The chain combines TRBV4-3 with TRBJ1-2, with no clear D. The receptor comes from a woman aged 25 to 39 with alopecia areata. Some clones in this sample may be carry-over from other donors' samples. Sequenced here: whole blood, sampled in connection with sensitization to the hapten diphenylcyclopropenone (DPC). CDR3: CASSQDDSVYGYTF. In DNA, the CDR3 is TGCGCCAGCAGCCAAGATGATTCCGTCTATGGCTACACCTTC.